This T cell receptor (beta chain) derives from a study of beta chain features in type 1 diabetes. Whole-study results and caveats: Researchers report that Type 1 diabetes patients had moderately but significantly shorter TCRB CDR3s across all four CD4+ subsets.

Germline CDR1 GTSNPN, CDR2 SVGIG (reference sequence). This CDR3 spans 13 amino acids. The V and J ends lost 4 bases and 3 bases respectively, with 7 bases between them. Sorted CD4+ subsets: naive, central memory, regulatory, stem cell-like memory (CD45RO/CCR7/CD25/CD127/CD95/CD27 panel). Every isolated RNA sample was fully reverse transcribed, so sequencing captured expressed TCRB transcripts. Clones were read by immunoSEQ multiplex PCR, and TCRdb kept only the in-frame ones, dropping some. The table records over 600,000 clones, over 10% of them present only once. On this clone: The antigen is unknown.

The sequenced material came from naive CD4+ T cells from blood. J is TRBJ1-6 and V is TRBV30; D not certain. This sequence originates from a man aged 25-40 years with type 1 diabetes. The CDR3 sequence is CAWKMGYNSPLHF. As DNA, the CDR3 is TGTGCCTGGAAGATGGGCTATAATTCACCCCTCCACTTT.